Listed here is a single TCR beta chain. The junction had 4 bases not matched to a gene; V was cut back by 5 bases and J by 0 bases. CDR3 length: 17 residues. The germline CDR1 and CDR2 sequences are SGHTA and FQGNSA. The data belong to a study of cytotoxic CD8 clonotypes in ibrutinib-treated CLL. Clones were read by immunoSEQ multiplex PCR, and TCRdb kept only the in-frame ones, dropping some. The table includes fewer than 400,000 clones, roughly 71% detected once. This TCR was recovered from a human donor with chronic lymphocytic leukemia. The V and J genes are TRBV7-2 and TRBJ2-3; 14 bases agree with TRBD2. The sequencing used PBMCs, collected after 36 months of ibrutinib treatment. The CDR3 here is CASSKTSGGASTDTQYF. In DNA, the CDR3 is TGTGCCAGCAGCAAGACTAGCGGGGGGGCTAGCACAGATACGCAGTATTTT.